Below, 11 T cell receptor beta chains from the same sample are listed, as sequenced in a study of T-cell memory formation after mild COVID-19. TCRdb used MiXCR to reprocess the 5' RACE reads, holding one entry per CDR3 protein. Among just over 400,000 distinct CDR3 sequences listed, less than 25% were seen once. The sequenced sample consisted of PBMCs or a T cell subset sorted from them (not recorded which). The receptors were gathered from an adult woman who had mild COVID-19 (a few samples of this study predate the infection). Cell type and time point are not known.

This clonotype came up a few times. DNA of the CDR3: TGTGCCAGCAGTTTTTTAGGGGCAGCCAAAAACATTCAGTACTTC. As protein: CASSFLGAAKNIQYF. This chain links TRBV27 with TRBJ2-4; a weak D match, TRBD1 (5 bases). Germline V CDR1 and CDR2: MNHEY, SMNVEV (reference sequence). The V end was cut by 3 bases, the J end by 0 bases, with 9 bases between. The CDR3 length is 15 residues.

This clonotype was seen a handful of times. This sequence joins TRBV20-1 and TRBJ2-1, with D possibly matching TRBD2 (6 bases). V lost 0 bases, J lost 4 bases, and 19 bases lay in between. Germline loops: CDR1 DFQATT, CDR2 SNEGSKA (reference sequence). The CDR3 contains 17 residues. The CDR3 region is CSARDLERTNTYNEQFF. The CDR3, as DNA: TGCAGTGCTAGAGATCTCGAGAGGACTAATACGTACAATGAGCAGTTCTTC.

DNA for the CDR3: TGTGCCAGCAGCCCCTCGGGGGCCGGGGAGCTGTTTTTT. It yields the protein CASSPSGAGELFF. This rearrangement joins TRBV9 to TRBJ2-2; a possible D gene is TRBD2 (6 bases). Germline assignment: CDR1 SGDLS and CDR2 YYNGEE. With 4 bases removed from V and 6 bases from J, the gap between germline ends came to 10 bases. The CDR3 sequence is 13 residues long.

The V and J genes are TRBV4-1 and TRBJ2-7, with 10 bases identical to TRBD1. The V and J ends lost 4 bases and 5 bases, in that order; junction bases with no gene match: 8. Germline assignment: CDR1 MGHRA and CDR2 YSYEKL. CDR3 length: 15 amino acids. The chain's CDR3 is CASSPGTGVYHEQYF. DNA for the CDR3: TGCGCCAGCAGCCCCGGGACAGGGGTTTATCACGAGCAGTACTTC.

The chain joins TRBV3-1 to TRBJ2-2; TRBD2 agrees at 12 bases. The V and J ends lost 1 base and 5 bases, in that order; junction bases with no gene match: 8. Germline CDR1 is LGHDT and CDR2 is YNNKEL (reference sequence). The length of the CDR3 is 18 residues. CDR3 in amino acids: CASSQVLGLAGRTGELFF. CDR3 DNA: TGTGCCAGCAGCCAAGTCCTGGGACTAGCGGGTCGGACCGGGGAGCTGTTTTTT.

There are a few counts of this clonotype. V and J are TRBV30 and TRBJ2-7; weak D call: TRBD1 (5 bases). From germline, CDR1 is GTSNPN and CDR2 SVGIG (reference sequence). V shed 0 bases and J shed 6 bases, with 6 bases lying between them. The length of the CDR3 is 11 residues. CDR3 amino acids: CAWSVGPEQYF. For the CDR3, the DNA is TGTGCCTGGAGTGTGGGGCCCGAGCAGTACTTC.

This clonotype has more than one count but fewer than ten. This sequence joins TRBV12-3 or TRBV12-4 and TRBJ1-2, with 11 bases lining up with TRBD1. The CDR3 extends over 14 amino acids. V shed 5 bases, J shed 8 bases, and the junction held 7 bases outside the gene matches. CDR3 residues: CASSRTGGPSGYTF. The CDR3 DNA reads TGTGCCAGCAGTCGGACAGGGGGCCCTTCGGGCTACACCTTC.

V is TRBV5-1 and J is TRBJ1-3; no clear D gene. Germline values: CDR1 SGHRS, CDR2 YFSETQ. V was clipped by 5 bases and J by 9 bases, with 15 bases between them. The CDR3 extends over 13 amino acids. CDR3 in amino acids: CASSTFIGGTIYF. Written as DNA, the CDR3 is TGCGCCAGCAGTACTTTCATCGGCGGCACCATATATTTT. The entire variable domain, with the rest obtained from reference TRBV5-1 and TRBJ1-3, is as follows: KAGVTQTPRYLIKTRGQQVTLSCSPISGHRSVSWYQQTPGQGLQFLFEYFSETQRNKGNFPGRFSGRQFSNSRSEMNVSTLELGDSALYLCASSTFIGGTIYFGEGSWLTVV.

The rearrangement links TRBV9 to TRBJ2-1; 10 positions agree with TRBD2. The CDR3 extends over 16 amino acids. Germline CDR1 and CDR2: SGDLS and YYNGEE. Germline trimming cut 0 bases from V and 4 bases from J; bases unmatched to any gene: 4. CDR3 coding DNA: TGTGCCAGCAGCGTAGCCCTAGCGGGAGTTTACAATGAGCAGTTCTTC. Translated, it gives CASSVALAGVYNEQFF.

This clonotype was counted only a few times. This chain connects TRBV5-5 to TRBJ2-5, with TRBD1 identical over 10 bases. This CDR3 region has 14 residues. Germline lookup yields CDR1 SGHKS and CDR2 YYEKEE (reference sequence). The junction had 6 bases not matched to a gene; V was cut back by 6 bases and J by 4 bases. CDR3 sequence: CASTPGQGRETQYF. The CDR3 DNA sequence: TGTGCCAGCACCCCGGGACAGGGGCGAGAGACCCAGTACTTC.

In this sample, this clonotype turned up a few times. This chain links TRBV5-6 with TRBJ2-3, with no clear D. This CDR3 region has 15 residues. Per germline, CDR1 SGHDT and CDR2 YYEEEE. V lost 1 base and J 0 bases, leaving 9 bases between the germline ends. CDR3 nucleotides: TGTGCCAGCAGCTTGTGGCCTTCTAGCACAGATACGCAGTATTTT. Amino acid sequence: CASSLWPSSTDTQYF.